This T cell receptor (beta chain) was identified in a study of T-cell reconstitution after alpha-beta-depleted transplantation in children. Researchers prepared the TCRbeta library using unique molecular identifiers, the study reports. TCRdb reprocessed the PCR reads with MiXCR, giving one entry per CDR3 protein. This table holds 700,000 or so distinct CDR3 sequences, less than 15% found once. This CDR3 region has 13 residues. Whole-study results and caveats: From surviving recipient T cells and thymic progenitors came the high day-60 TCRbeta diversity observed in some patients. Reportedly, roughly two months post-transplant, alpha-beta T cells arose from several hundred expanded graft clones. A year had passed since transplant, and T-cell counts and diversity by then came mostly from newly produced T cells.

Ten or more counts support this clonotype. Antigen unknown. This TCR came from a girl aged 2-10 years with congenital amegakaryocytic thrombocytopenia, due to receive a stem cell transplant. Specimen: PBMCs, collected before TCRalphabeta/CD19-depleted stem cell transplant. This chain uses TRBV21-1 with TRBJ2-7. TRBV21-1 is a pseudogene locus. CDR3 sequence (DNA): TGTGCCAGCAGCAATTATCAGGACTACGAGCAGTACTTC. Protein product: CASSNYQDYEQYF.